The clone carrying this T cell receptor (beta chain) has ten or more counts. Its antigen is as yet unknown. A modified ARM-PCR protocol with three rounds of nested PCR amplified TCRbeta. A single record per CDR3 protein comes from TCRdb applying MiXCR to the multiplex PCR reads. The repertoire has approximately 75,000 distinct CDR3 sequences, over 70% of them found once; the top ten carry approximately 12%. This sample is part of a study of tumor and adjacent non-tumor tissue in lung cancer. Germline V gene data show CDR1 as MNHEY and CDR2 as SVGAGI. This CDR3 comprises 17 residues. Trimming stripped 0 bases from V and 7 bases from J, with 16 bases between. Whole-study findings and limits: Tumor TCR diversity, when higher, was linked to shorter survival.

RNA was extracted from bulk tissue without any cell sorting. Newly diagnosed lung cancer patients had thoracic surgery in China, August–late 2014, without prior chemotherapy. The rearrangement links TRBV6-5 to TRBJ1-6, with D tentatively TRBD1 (5 bases). Sequenced material: lung tumor tissue. The sequence came from a woman in her forties or fifties with non-small cell lung cancer. CDR3 DNA sequence: TGTGCCAGCAGTTACTCGAGAAGGGGTTGGGAAAATTCACCCCTCCACTTT. Encoded protein: CASSYSRRGWENSPLHF.